This is a list of T cell receptor beta chains from one sample in a study of T cell responses to AZD1222 COVID-19 vaccine. Profiled with immunoSEQ multiplex PCR; TCRdb holds only in-frame clones, not every one. The repertoire consists of under 120,000 clones, with 92% occurring once and the leading ten covering approximately 1.3%. Sequenced material: peripheral blood, taken on day 0 of AZD1222 vaccination. The receptor set was obtained from an adult in good health. Each CDR3 is given with its conserved first and last residue. D genes are given only for firm matches. Size is omitted from some rows. Given values are once, few, many or a class for expanded clones.

clone_size,v_call,j_call,d_call,cdr3_nt,cdr3_aa
-,TRBV12-3/TRBV12-4,TRBJ2-2,-,TGTGCCAGCAGTTTAGAGGGGCCCGGGGAGCTGTTTTTT,CASSLEGPGELFF
-,TRBV3-1/TRBV3-2,TRBJ2-1,-,TGTGCCAGCAGCCAAGGTGCGGGGTTCTACAATGAGCAGTTCTTC,CASSQGAGFYNEQFF
-,TRBV27,TRBJ2-7,TRBD1,TGTGCCAGCAGTTTATGGGGGGACAGGAGCTACGAGCAGTACTTC,CASSLWGDRSYEQYF
once,TRBV7-2,TRBJ1-4,TRBD1,TGTGCCAGCAGCTCTCGACAGGGGGCTGAAAAACTGTTTTTT,CASSSRQGAEKLFF
-,TRBV15,TRBJ1-4,-,TGTGCCACCAGCAGGAAAGGGGGAATCAATGAAAAACTGTTTTTT,CATSRKGGINEKLFF
once,TRBV7-2,TRBJ1-1,-,TGTGCCAGCAGCTTCAGGCCCCGGACGACTGAAGCTTTCTTT,CASSFRPRTTEAFF
once,TRBV7-8,TRBJ1-1,-,TGTGCCAGCAGGCCCGAGCAGATGGGGGGGACTGAAGCTTTCTTT,CASRPEQMGGTEAFF
-,TRBV20-1,TRBJ2-3,TRBD2,TGCAGTGCTAGTGGACTAGCGGGAGTATTTGCGGATACGCAGTATTTT,CSASGLAGVFADTQYF
-,TRBV28,TRBJ1-3,-,TGTGCCAGCAGCTCCGGGACGCTCTCTGGAAACACCATATATTTT,CASSSGTLSGNTIYF
-,TRBV27,TRBJ1-1,-,TGTGCCAGCAGTGAGGGAAGGGGCGGGAAGTTCACTGAAGCTTTCTTT,CASSEGRGGKFTEAFF
-,TRBV11-3,TRBJ1-6,-,TGTGCCAGCAGCCTATCTTTGGGTTCACCCCTCCACTTT,CASSLSLGSPLHF
-,TRBV5-1,TRBJ2-5,-,TGCGCCAGCAGCCCGTTAGCGGAAGAGACCCAGTACTTC,CASSPLAEETQYF
-,TRBV7-3,TRBJ2-1,TRBD2,TGTGCCAGCAGCTTCCCGGGACTAGCCGCCTACAATGAGCAGTTCTTC,CASSFPGLAAYNEQFF
-,TRBV5-1,TRBJ2-2,-,TGCGCCAGCAGCATGGTGATGAACACCGGGGAGCTGTTTTTT,CASSMVMNTGELFF
-,TRBV15,TRBJ2-7,-,TGTGCCACCAGCAGAGATTTTTACGAGCAGTACTTC,CATSRDFYEQYF
-,TRBV30,TRBJ1-2,TRBD1,TGTGCCTGGAGTGACAGGGGGAGTTACACCTTC,CAWSDRGSYTF
-,TRBV10-2,TRBJ1-5,TRBD1,TGCGCCAGCAGTTCGACAGGGTTCAGGGACAATCAGCCCCAGCATTTT,CASSSTGFRDNQPQHF
-,TRBV19,TRBJ1-1,-,TGTGCCAGTAGGGACGGGGGCGCGGACACTGAAGCTTTCTTT,CASRDGGADTEAFF
-,TRBV19,TRBJ1-4,-,TGTGCCAGTAGAATGGGGAGCGCAAATGAAAAACTGTTTTTT,CASRMGSANEKLFF
-,TRBV6-1,TRBJ1-4,TRBD1,TGTGCCAGCAGTGACAGGGACAGGGGGATCACTAATGAAAAACTGTTTTTT,CASSDRDRGITNEKLFF
-,TRBV3-1/TRBV3-2,TRBJ1-2,-,TGTGCCAGCCATCGCGGGGGCTCTAACTATGGCTACACCTTC,CASHRGGSNYGYTF
few,TRBV6-1,TRBJ1-4,-,TGTGCCAGCAGTGAAGCGATTGGGGGAGGTGAAAAACTGTTTTTT,CASSEAIGGGEKLFF
-,TRBV5-6,TRBJ2-2,TRBD2,TGTGCCAGCAGCTTTATTGTTAGGGGACTAGGCAACACCGGGGAGCTGTTTTTT,CASSFIVRGLGNTGELFF
-,TRBV5-1,TRBJ2-2,-,TGCGCCAGCAGCTTGGGGGTCAGTGGGAACACCGGGGAGCTGTTTTTT,CASSLGVSGNTGELFF
-,TRBV10-3,TRBJ2-1,-,TGTGCCGCCTGGGGTGGGAGCCTATACAATGAGCAGTTCTTC,CAAWGGSLYNEQFF
-,TRBV7-6,TRBJ2-1,-,TGTGCCAGCAGCTACACTTTTGCGGGCTCCTACAATGAGCAGTTCTTC,CASSYTFAGSYNEQFF
once,TRBV5-6,TRBJ2-7,-,TGTGCCAGCAGCTGGGGGACCGGGCCATCGGGGGAGCAGTACTTC,CASSWGTGPSGEQYF